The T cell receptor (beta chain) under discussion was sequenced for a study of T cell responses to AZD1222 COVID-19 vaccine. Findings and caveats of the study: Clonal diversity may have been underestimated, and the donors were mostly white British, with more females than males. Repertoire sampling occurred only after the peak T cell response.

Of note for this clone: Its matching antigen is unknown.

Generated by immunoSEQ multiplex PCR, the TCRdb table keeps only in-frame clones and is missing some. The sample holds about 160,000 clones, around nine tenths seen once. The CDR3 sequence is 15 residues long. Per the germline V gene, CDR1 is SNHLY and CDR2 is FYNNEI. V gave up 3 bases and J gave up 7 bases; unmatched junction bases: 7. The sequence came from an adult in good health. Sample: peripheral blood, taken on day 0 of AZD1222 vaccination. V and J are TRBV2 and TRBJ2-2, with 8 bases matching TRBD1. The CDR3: CASSEVRGRNGELFF. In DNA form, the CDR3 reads TGTGCCAGCAGTGAGGTCAGGGGGCGGAACGGGGAGCTGTTTTTT.